Listed below are T cell receptor beta chains from one sample, sequenced in a study of blood T cell repertoires in COVID-19. Measured with immunoSEQ multiplex PCR; TCRdb has only the in-frame clones, and not every one. The sample has about 90,000 clones, over 80% seen once. Sample: peripheral blood. Every receptor here comes from a woman aged 55-69 years with active COVID-19. CDR3s include the opening cysteine and the closing phenylalanine or tryptophan. The order of the fields is clone size, V gene, J gene, D gene, CDR3 protein, CDR3 DNA. D genes are given only for firm matches. Only some rows state a clone size, as once, few, many or a class for expanded clones.

clone_size: .; v_call: TRBV30; j_call: TRBJ1-3; d_call: .; cdr3_aa: CAWSQGTKGNTIYF; cdr3_nt: TGTGCCTGGAGTCAGGGTACAAAGGGAAACACCATATATTTT
clone_size: once; v_call: TRBV11-3; j_call: TRBJ2-2; d_call: .; cdr3_aa: CASSQNSSPGELFF; cdr3_nt: TGTGCCAGCAGCCAAAACTCGAGTCCCGGGGAGCTGTTTTTT
clone_size: once; v_call: TRBV6-2/TRBV6-3; j_call: TRBJ1-6; d_call: TRBD1; cdr3_aa: CASSQPGQGYNSPLHF; cdr3_nt: TGTGCCAGCAGCCAACCGGGACAGGGATATAATTCACCCCTCCACTTT
clone_size: .; v_call: TRBV15; j_call: TRBJ1-3; d_call: .; cdr3_aa: CATSRDTAGIGNTIYF; cdr3_nt: TGTGCCACCAGCAGAGATACGGCAGGCATCGGAAACACCATATATTTT
clone_size: .; v_call: TRBV15; j_call: TRBJ2-7; d_call: .; cdr3_aa: CATSRSGLSYEQYF; cdr3_nt: TGTGCCACCAGCAGGAGCGGGTTGTCCTACGAGCAGTACTTC
clone_size: once; v_call: TRBV19; j_call: TRBJ1-2; d_call: TRBD1; cdr3_aa: CASSGTAPYGYTF; cdr3_nt: TGTGCCAGTAGCGGGACAGCTCCCTATGGCTACACCTTC
clone_size: .; v_call: TRBV10-3; j_call: TRBJ2-5; d_call: .; cdr3_aa: CAISEGRGRQETQYF; cdr3_nt: TGTGCCATCAGTGAGGGCAGGGGTCGCCAAGAGACCCAGTACTTC
clone_size: .; v_call: TRBV5-1; j_call: TRBJ2-2; d_call: .; cdr3_aa: CASSLSQVNTGELFF; cdr3_nt: TGCGCCAGCAGCTTGAGCCAGGTGAACACCGGGGAGCTGTTTTTT
clone_size: .; v_call: TRBV9; j_call: TRBJ1-5; d_call: TRBD1; cdr3_aa: CASSPHRDSLGNQPQHF; cdr3_nt: TGTGCCAGCAGCCCCCACAGGGACAGTTTGGGCAATCAGCCCCAGCATTTT
clone_size: .; v_call: TRBV4-3; j_call: TRBJ2-7; d_call: .; cdr3_aa: CASSQDLGVSYEQYF; cdr3_nt: TGCGCCAGCAGCCAAGATCTAGGGGTCTCCTACGAGCAGTACTTC
clone_size: .; v_call: TRBV2; j_call: TRBJ1-5; d_call: .; cdr3_aa: CASSKLQGAGQPQHF; cdr3_nt: TGTGCCAGCAGCAAACTTCAGGGTGCGGGGCAGCCCCAGCATTTT
clone_size: .; v_call: TRBV5-8; j_call: TRBJ1-4; d_call: .; cdr3_aa: CASSLGASQSNEKLFF; cdr3_nt: TGTGCCAGCAGCTTGGGGGCTAGCCAGTCAAATGAAAAACTGTTTTTT
clone_size: .; v_call: TRBV6-1; j_call: TRBJ2-2; d_call: TRBD2; cdr3_aa: CASSEPQGTSGRPNAGELFF; cdr3_nt: TGTGCCAGCAGTGAGCCCCAAGGGACTAGCGGGAGGCCTAACGCCGGGGAGCTGTTTTTT
clone_size: .; v_call: TRBV11-2; j_call: TRBJ2-3; d_call: TRBD2; cdr3_aa: CASSFMGLADTQYF; cdr3_nt: TGTGCCAGCAGCTTCATGGGACTAGCGGATACGCAGTATTTT
clone_size: .; v_call: TRBV19; j_call: TRBJ2-5; d_call: TRBD2; cdr3_aa: CASRKAGTSVLETQYF; cdr3_nt: TGTGCCAGTAGAAAAGCCGGGACTAGTGTTTTGGAGACCCAGTACTTC
clone_size: once; v_call: TRBV28; j_call: TRBJ1-2; d_call: TRBD1; cdr3_aa: CASSFQRTGGYTF; cdr3_nt: TGTGCCAGCAGTTTTCAGCGGACAGGAGGCTACACCTTC
clone_size: .; v_call: TRBV7-9; j_call: TRBJ1-1; d_call: .; cdr3_aa: CASSRNAGNTEAFF; cdr3_nt: TGTGCCAGCAGCCGTAACGCGGGCAACACTGAAGCTTTCTTT
clone_size: .; v_call: TRBV9; j_call: TRBJ2-3; d_call: .; cdr3_aa: CASSGVTPDTQYF; cdr3_nt: TGTGCCAGCAGCGGAGTAACCCCAGATACGCAGTATTTT
clone_size: .; v_call: TRBV7-8; j_call: TRBJ1-4; d_call: .; cdr3_aa: CASSAGPPNNEKLFF; cdr3_nt: TGTGCCAGCAGCGCGGGACCGCCTAATAATGAAAAACTGTTTTTT